The next 24 T cell receptor beta chains were all read from a single sample in a study of T-cell memory formation after mild COVID-19. TCRdb re-derived calls from the 5' RACE reads in MiXCR, one entry per CDR3 protein. The repertoire holds approximately 100,000 distinct CDR3 sequences, with over 8.5% as singletons. Sequencing was performed on PBMCs or a T cell subset sorted from them (not recorded which). The receptor set was obtained from a man younger than 30 who had mild COVID-19 (a few samples of this study predate the infection). Cell type and time point are not known.

This clonotype was counted a few times. CDR3 nucleotides: TGTGCCAGCAGCCCACAGGGTACCGATACGCAGTATTTT. Protein: CASSPQGTDTQYF. The chain links TRBV7-9 to TRBJ2-3, with D perhaps TRBD1 (6 bases). With 5 bases removed from V and 6 bases from J, the gap between germline ends came to 12 bases. Looked up from germline, CDR1 is SEHNR and CDR2 is FQNEAQ (reference sequence). The CDR3 has 13 amino acids.

As concerns this clonotype: A much larger clonotype is one base distant, so this may be a read error. This chain uses TRBV7-9 with TRBJ2-2; D not resolved. Trimming took 7 bases from V and 3 from J, leaving 9 bases between them. This CDR3 has 13 amino acids. CDR1 is SEHNR and CDR2 is FQNEAQ in the germline V gene (reference sequence). The CDR3 protein is CASMDPYTGELFF. CDR3 nucleotides: TGTGCCAGCATGGACCCATACACCGGGGAGCTGTTTTTT.

This clonotype was observed a handful of times. The V call is TRBV20-1, the J call TRBJ2-2; D perhaps matches TRBD2 (6 bases). Germline lookup yields CDR1 DFQATT and CDR2 SNEGSKA (reference sequence). Trimming pared 3 bases from V and 1 base from J, leaving 18 bases between. The CDR3 extends over 17 amino acids. The CDR3 spells CSARPRGAGENTGELFF. CDR3 in DNA: TGCAGTGCTAGGCCCCGGGGAGCGGGCGAGAACACCGGGGAGCTGTTTTTT.

The table lists this clonotype with a few counts. The chain has TRBV9 and TRBJ2-7; possibly TRBD1 for D (6 bases). The CDR3 sequence is 14 residues long. The germline V and J ends were trimmed by 3 bases and 7 bases, with 17 bases remaining between them. Germline V gene sequence: CDR1 SGDLS, CDR2 YYNGEE. The CDR3 DNA is TGTGCCAGCAGCGAGGGGGACCCGCTCGGGGAGCAGTACTTC. This encodes CASSEGDPLGEQYF.

The chain employs TRBV4-3 and TRBJ1-2; D unresolved. The CDR3 contains 13 residues. V was shortened by 1 base and J by 5 bases, with 8 bases between the two germline ends. The germline CDR1 and CDR2 sequences are LGHNA and YSLEER. The CDR3 is CASSQGWRYGYTF. For the CDR3, the DNA is TGCGCCAGCAGCCAAGGGTGGAGGTATGGCTACACCTTC.

This clonotype was seen only a few times. The chain couples TRBV5-1 to TRBJ2-7; D gene uncertain. The V end lost 0 bases, the J end lost 3 bases, and 10 bases lay between the germline ends. CDR1 and CDR2 (germline): SGHRS, YFSETQ. CDR3 length: 14 residues. The CDR3 reads CASSLVGERYEQYF. CDR3 sequence (DNA): TGCGCCAGCAGCTTGGTTGGGGAACGCTACGAGCAGTACTTC.

This clonotype was observed many times. The chain recombines TRBV12-3 or TRBV12-4 with TRBJ1-6, with D possibly TRBD1 on 5 matching bases. V gave up 6 bases and J gave up 6 bases, with 12 bases separating them. This CDR3 is 14 amino acids long. CDR3 sequence reads: CASRRDRSNSPLHF. DNA for the CDR3: TGTGCCAGCAGAAGGGACCGCAGTAATTCACCCCTCCACTTT.

The genes are TRBV4-1 and TRBJ2-4; D gene uncertain. V was clipped by 3 bases and J by 11 bases, with 14 bases between them. The germline V gene encodes CDR1 MGHRA and CDR2 YSYEKL. This CDR3 has 13 amino acids. The CDR3 loop reads CASSQNPTGLQYF. The CDR3 region has the DNA TGCGCCAGCAGCCAGAACCCCACGGGTCTTCAGTACTTC.

Ten or more counts support this clonotype. The V gene is TRBV5-1, the J gene TRBJ2-7; the match to TRBD1 covers 12 bases. There are 15 residues in the CDR3. V gave up 0 bases and J gave up 7 bases; unmatched junction bases: 5. Germline V gives CDR1 SGHRS, CDR2 YFSETQ. The CDR3 is CASSLEGQGADEQYF. CDR3 sequence (DNA): TGCGCCAGCAGCTTGGAGGGACAGGGGGCTGATGAGCAGTACTTC. Supplemented by reference TRBV5-1 and TRBJ2-7, the full variable domain reads KAGVTQTPRYLIKTRGQQVTLSCSPISGHRSVSWYQQTPGQGLQFLFEYFSETQRNKGNFPGRFSGRQFSNSRSEMNVSTLELGDSALYLCASSLEGQGADEQYFGPGTRLTVT.

This clonotype was found a few times. The chain links TRBV7-2 to TRBJ2-5; D might be TRBD2 (5 bases). Trimming cost V 5 bases and J 6 bases, with 22 bases left between them. This CDR3 contains 16 residues. CDR1 and CDR2 from the germline V gene are SGHTA and FQGNSA. CDR3 amino acids: CASSEVLGPAGKTQYF. In DNA, the CDR3 is TGTGCCAGCAGCGAAGTACTCGGACCCGCCGGGAAGACCCAGTACTTC.

Here the CDR3 DNA reads TGTGCCAGCAGTGACCCTCCGACAGGGGTCACTGAAGCTTTCTTT. Translation gives CASSDPPTGVTEAFF. V and J are TRBV6-4 and TRBJ1-1, with 8 bases that match TRBD1. J lost 4 bases, V lost 2 bases, and 6 bases had no gene match. CDR3 length: 15 residues. Germline CDR1 MRHNA, CDR2 SNTAGT.

The chain uses TRBV6-2 or TRBV6-3 and TRBJ2-1; TRBD1 aligns across 9 bases. Germline V gives CDR1 MNHEY, CDR2 SVGEGT. Trimming cost V 8 bases and J 7 bases; bases outside gene matches: 6. The CDR3 covers 13 residues. CDR3 nucleotides: TGTGCCAGCGGTGGGGGACAGGGAAATGAGCAGTTCTTC. It translates to CASGGGQGNEQFF.

This clonotype showed up just a few times. This chain connects TRBV7-8 to TRBJ2-5; 7 nucleotides align to TRBD1. In germline, CDR1 is SGHVS, CDR2 FQNEAQ. V lost 0 bases, J lost 1 base, and 5 bases stayed unmatched. The CDR3 consists of 16 residues. Here the CDR3 reads CASSLAGQTFQETQYF. The CDR3, as DNA: TGTGCCAGCAGCTTAGCGGGACAGACCTTCCAAGAGACCCAGTACTTC.

This clonotype was found a few times. V gene TRBV6-1 combines with J gene TRBJ2-1, with 9 bases aligning to TRBD2. The CDR3 has 15 residues. Germline V gives CDR1 MNHNS, CDR2 SASEGT. Trimming cost V 2 bases and J 9 bases; bases outside gene matches: 8. The CDR3 protein is CASSEQAGGPSEQFF. CDR3 bases: TGTGCCAGCAGTGAACAGGCGGGGGGGCCGAGTGAGCAGTTCTTC.

V gene TRBV4-1 combines with J gene TRBJ2-2; D remains ambiguous. Germline V gene sequence: CDR1 MGHRA, CDR2 YSYEKL. Trimming took off 1 base at V and 6 bases at J, with 6 bases between the two ends. CDR3 length: 13 residues. The CDR3 is CASSQVRSGELFF. CDR3 DNA sequence: TGCGCCAGCAGCCAAGTACGCTCCGGGGAGCTGTTTTTT.

The chain is built from TRBV27 and TRBJ2-3; D not resolved. Germline V lookup: CDR1 MNHEY, CDR2 SMNVEV (reference sequence). Trimming took 4 bases from V and 5 from J, leaving 16 bases between them. This CDR3 has 15 amino acids. DNA of the CDR3: TGTGCCAGCAGTTCCCTCCCTGGCTATGGAGATACGCAGTATTTT. Translating it yields CASSSLPGYGDTQYF.

The rearrangement links TRBV7-9 to TRBJ1-4, with D tentatively TRBD1 (5 bases). V gave up 5 bases and J gave up 5 bases, with 12 bases separating them. CDR1 is SEHNR, CDR2 FQNEAQ, per germline (reference sequence). This CDR3 has 14 residues. The CDR3 DNA reads TGTGCCAGCAGCGCCGGGGGACGAAATGAAAAACTGTTTTTT. Protein product: CASSAGGRNEKLFF.

The V gene is TRBV6-6, the J gene TRBJ2-7, with a weak D call TRBD1 (6 bases). In germline, CDR1 is MNHNY, CDR2 SVGAGI (reference sequence). Trimming took 6 bases from V and 3 from J, leaving 9 bases between them. This CDR3 spans 12 amino acids. CDR3: CASRNRDYEQYV. The CDR3, as DNA: TGTGCCAGCAGGAACAGGGACTACGAGCAGTACGTC.

This clonotype was detected only a few times. The CDR3 DNA is TGTGCCAGCAGTTACTCGTCCTCTGTGGGTAATGAGCAGTTCTTC. As protein: CASSYSSSVGNEQFF. The V gene is TRBV6-5, the J gene TRBJ2-1, with D hard to call. The CDR3 has 15 residues. Per germline, CDR1 MNHEY and CDR2 SVGAGI. V dropped 0 bases and J dropped 7 bases, with 13 bases sitting between them.

The chain employs TRBV5-1 and TRBJ1-2; TRBD1 might be the D (5 bases). This CDR3 has 15 residues. CDR1 is SGHRS and CDR2 is YFSETQ in the germline V gene. Trimming left V 0 bases short and J 2 bases short, with 11 bases between. The CDR3 sequence: CASSLESGTNYGYTF. CDR3 nucleotides: TGCGCCAGCAGCTTGGAGAGTGGGACGAACTATGGCTACACCTTC.

There are a few counts of this clonotype. This rearrangement joins TRBV7-2 to TRBJ2-3; D may be TRBD1 (6 bases). Trimming took 2 bases from V and 2 from J, leaving 11 bases between them. Germline V gene data show CDR1 as SGHTA and CDR2 as FQGNSA. The CDR3 is made up of 15 amino acids. DNA of the CDR3: TGTGCCAGCAGCTTAATTGGGGGCGCCACAGATACGCAGTATTTT. Protein product: CASSLIGGATDTQYF.

This clonotype appeared many times. At one end, the junction sequence differs from germline, possibly due to a read error. This chain links TRBV7-8 with TRBJ1-5; no clear D. The CDR3 spans 11 residues. Germline values: CDR1 SGHVS, CDR2 FQNEAQ. The CDR3 here is CASARDGPQSF. CDR3 nucleotide sequence: TGTGCCAGCGCCCGGGATGGCCCACAATCATTT.

This clonotype was found a few times. The chain carries TRBV5-4 and TRBJ2-1; either TRBD1 or TRBD2 may supply D (5 bases each). This CDR3 spans 14 amino acids. V dropped 3 bases and J dropped 7 bases, with 14 bases sitting between them. Germline loops: CDR1 SGHNT, CDR2 YYREEE (reference sequence). The CDR3 sequence: CASSWAGTANEQFF. The CDR3 nucleotides read TGTGCCAGCAGCTGGGCCGGGACGGCAAATGAGCAGTTCTTC.

This clonotype was recorded a few times. The chain couples TRBV30 to TRBJ1-5; D is uncertain. Trimming took 7 bases from V and 4 from J, leaving 11 bases between them. The V gene's germline CDR1 is GTSNPN and CDR2 SVGIG (reference sequence). The CDR3 is 12 residues long. CDR3 protein: CAYSEGNQPQHF. The CDR3 DNA is TGTGCCTACTCGGAGGGTAATCAGCCCCAGCATTTT.